This TCR beta chain originates from a study of identical twins. The CDR3 sequence is 12 residues long. Trimming shortened V by 6 bases and J by 8 bases, and 13 bases separated the two germline ends. TCRdb re-called the 5' RACE reads through MiXCR, storing one row per CDR3 protein. Of some 730,000 distinct CDR3 sequences in the sample, roughly 18% are singletons; the top ten hold about an eighth. This clonotype was observed many times. These data also formed part of another study, on T cells expressing NK-cell markers.

The sequence was obtained from a woman in her late teens or twenties in good health. The V call is TRBV12-3 or TRBV12-4, the J call TRBJ1-1; possibly TRBD1 for D (5 bases). Sequenced sample: PBMCs. The CDR3 nucleotides read TGTGCCAGCAGCGGGGACGGGAGGGAAGCTTTCTTT. As protein: CASSGDGREAFF.